These 21 T cell receptor beta chains were all obtained from the same sample, sequenced in a study of breast tumors, draining lymph nodes, adjacent tissues. From the multiplex PCR reads, TCRdb called clonotypes with MiXCR, one entry per CDR3 protein. The sample yields about 140,000 distinct CDR3 sequences, 30% to 35% seen once. Breast cancer patients provided tissue from their axillary draining lymph nodes. The sequencing input was axillary lymph node tissue. Every receptor here comes from a female donor with breast cancer. Some clones in this sample may be carry-over from other donors' samples.

The chain joins TRBV9 to TRBJ2-5; 7 bases match TRBD1. This CDR3 has 16 residues. Germline-derived CDR1 and CDR2 are SGDLS and YYNGEE. J lost 5 bases, V lost 4 bases, and 14 bases had no gene match. CDR3 bases: TGTGCCAGCAGCCCAGACAGGGCGAACACCGGGGAGACCCAGTACTTC. It encodes CASSPDRANTGETQYF.

This clonotype was detected a few times. Relative to the germline gene, one junction end is altered; a read error may explain this. The chain recombines TRBV18 with TRBJ1-1; no definite D call. This CDR3 is 15 amino acids long. Per the germline V gene, CDR1 is KGHSH and CDR2 is LQKENI. The CDR3 region has the DNA TGTGCCAGCTCGCCACCTGGGATCCAGAACACTGAAGCTTTCTTT. Protein product: CASSPPGIQNTEAFF.

This chain connects TRBV30 to TRBJ1-5; D not certain. The CDR3 contains 14 residues. Germline V gene sequence: CDR1 GTSNPN, CDR2 SVGIG (reference sequence). As DNA, the CDR3 is TGTGCTTGGGGTGTACGGCTGGGCAATCAGCCCCAGCATTTT. Translation: CAWGVRLGNQPQHF.

This clonotype showed up many times. A much larger clone differs by one base, so this may be a read error. V usage is TRBV20-1 and J usage is TRBJ2-5; 13 bases are a match to TRBD2. The CDR3 has 14 amino acids. With 2 bases clipped from V and 13 bases from J, the junction kept 10 bases outside the gene matches. Per the germline V gene, CDR1 is DFQATT and CDR2 is SNEGSKA (reference sequence). The DNA for the CDR3 is TGCAGTGCTAGATTAGGGACTAGCGGGGCCAGGGTGTACTTC. Amino acids: CSARLGTSGARVYF.

This clonotype was seen repeatedly, ten times or more. The rearrangement joins TRBV4-1 to TRBJ2-3; D unresolved. V was trimmed by 0 bases and J by 10 bases, leaving 8 bases between them. Germline V gene data show CDR1 as MGHRA and CDR2 as YSYEKL. This CDR3 is built from 12 residues. Here the CDR3 reads CASSQDQRAQYF. The CDR3 DNA follows: TGCGCCAGCAGCCAAGATCAGCGTGCGCAGTATTTT.

This clonotype was seen repeatedly, ten times or more. This chain connects TRBV7-3 to TRBJ2-5, with D uncertain. Germline CDR1 and CDR2: SGHTA and FQGTGA. CDR3 length equals 13 residues. V shed 0 bases and J shed 0 bases, with 2 bases lying between them. CDR3 DNA: TGTGCCAGCAGCTTAACCTACCAAGAGACCCAGTACTTC. Its protein is CASSLTYQETQYF.

This clonotype was picked up many times. This chain joins TRBV5-1 and TRBJ2-1; 10 bases fit TRBD2. Germline V CDR1 and CDR2: SGHRS, YFSETQ. The CDR3 covers 16 residues. Trimming removed 0 bases from V and 1 base from J; junction bases left unmatched: 1. As DNA, the CDR3 is TGCGCCAGCAGCTTGGTTAGCGGGGGGTCCTACAATGAGCAGTTCTTC. Protein sequence: CASSLVSGGSYNEQFF.

This clonotype has a count of ten or more. The chain combines TRBV7-2 with TRBJ2-7; D could derive from TRBD1 or TRBD2 (6 bases each). The V gene lost 1 base and the J gene lost 2 bases, with 12 bases spanning the gap. The CDR3 consists of 15 residues. CDR1 is SGHTA, CDR2 FQGNSA, per germline. The CDR3 here is CASSLGSGAPYEQYF. The CDR3 DNA reads TGTGCCAGCAGCTTAGGTTCGGGGGCCCCCTACGAGCAGTACTTC.

This clonotype was picked up many times. The chain has TRBV4-2 and TRBJ1-2; D unclear. The CDR3 is made up of 15 amino acids. In germline, CDR1 is LGHNA, CDR2 YNFKEQ. Between the trimmed V and J ends, which lost 4 bases and 2 bases, there was a span of 14 bases. The CDR3 loop is CASSPIASQNYGYTF. The CDR3 DNA reads TGTGCCAGCAGCCCGATAGCGTCACAGAACTATGGCTACACCTTC.

This clonotype was observed many times. This rearrangement joins TRBV24-1 to TRBJ2-2; a possible D gene is TRBD2 (6 bases). The V and J ends lost 9 bases and 6 bases respectively, with 10 bases between them. The CDR3 contains 12 residues. Per germline, CDR1 KGHDR and CDR2 SFDVKD. The chain's CDR3 is CATGGVAGELFF. The CDR3 DNA reads TGTGCCACCGGCGGGGTGGCCGGGGAGCTGTTTTTT.

V is TRBV5-4 and J is TRBJ1-1, with 8 bases aligning to TRBD1. Per germline, CDR1 SGHNT and CDR2 YYREEE (reference sequence). The CDR3 contains 14 residues. Trimming cost V 3 bases and J 4 bases; bases outside gene matches: 5. CDR3 amino acids: CASSWPDRVTEAFF. DNA of the CDR3: TGTGCCAGCAGCTGGCCGGACAGGGTCACTGAAGCTTTCTTT.

In this sample, this clonotype turned up many times. This chain uses TRBV6-5 with TRBJ1-5; D gene unclear. The germline gives CDR1 MNHEY, CDR2 SVGAGI. V was pared by 6 bases and J by 0 bases, with 9 bases between. The CDR3 is 14 amino acids. CDR3 bases: TGTGCCAGCAGAGGGTCCGGTAGCAATCAGCCCCAGCATTTT. It specifies CASRGSGSNQPQHF.

As concerns this clonotype: The germline gene is not matched at one end of the junction; a read error may be the cause. The chain carries TRBV6-5 and TRBJ2-5; 10 bases are a match to TRBD1. Germline V gene lookup returns CDR1 MNHEY and CDR2 SVGAGI. The CDR3 has 14 amino acids. The CDR3 bases are TGTGCCGGCAGTCGACAGGGGGCAGGAGAGACCCAGTACTTC. The encoded protein is CAGSRQGAGETQYF.

As regards this clonotype: The junction shows a germline mismatch at one end, possibly a read error. The chain uses TRBV20-1 and TRBJ2-6, with 7 bases aligning to TRBD2. The CDR3 runs to 15 residues. The germline gives CDR1 DFQATT, CDR2 SNEGSKA (reference sequence). CDR3 amino acids: CSARDLSRGGNVLTF. In nucleotides, the CDR3 is TGCAGTGCTAGAGATTTAAGCCGCGGGGGCAACGTCCTGACTTTC.

As regards this clonotype: Since a much larger clone is just one base distant, this may be a read error. The chain combines TRBV28 with TRBJ2-7, with D unclear. Trimming stripped 8 bases from V and 4 bases from J, with 12 bases between. This CDR3 has 12 amino acids. CDR1 and CDR2 (germline): MDHEN, SYDVKM. This CDR3 is CASALPGYEQYF. CDR3 nucleotide sequence: TGTGCCAGCGCCCTCCCCGGGTACGAGCAGTACTTC.

This clonotype was observed a few times. This chain joins TRBV13 and TRBJ1-1; a possible D gene is TRBD1 (6 bases). V lost 5 bases and J 0 bases, leaving 13 bases between the germline ends. Germline assignment: CDR1 PRHDT and CDR2 FYEKMQ (reference sequence). The CDR3 totals 15 residues. The CDR3 loop reads CASSPTDSLNTEAFF. The CDR3 DNA follows: TGTGCCAGCAGCCCGACGGACAGTTTGAACACTGAAGCTTTCTTT.

There are many counts of this clonotype. The J gene is TRBJ2-7, the V gene TRBV5-1; maybe TRBD1 (5 bases). Germline V CDR1 and CDR2: SGHRS, YFSETQ. This CDR3 comprises 16 residues. Trimming pared 4 bases from V and 1 base from J, leaving 18 bases between. The CDR3 protein is CASSAATGPSSYEQYF. CDR3 sequence (DNA): TGCGCCAGCAGCGCCGCAACAGGACCCAGTTCCTACGAGCAGTACTTC.

The J gene is TRBJ1-1, the V gene TRBV6-1; D gene unclear. Germline V lookup: CDR1 MNHNS, CDR2 SASEGT. This CDR3 region has 13 residues. Trimming stripped 5 bases from V and 2 bases from J, with 9 bases between. The CDR3 DNA reads as TGTGCCAGCAGTTACTTCTATAACACTGAAGCTTTCTTT. Its protein product is CASSYFYNTEAFF.

With respect to this clonotype: At one boundary the junction diverges from the germline segment, which might be a read error. J is TRBJ1-3 and V is TRBV7-9; D unclear. CDR1 is SEHNR, CDR2 FQNEAQ, per germline (reference sequence). The CDR3 covers 14 residues. Here the CDR3 DNA reads TGTGCCAGCATCAAGATTAGCTCTGGAAACACCTTATATTTT. As protein: CASIKISSGNTLYF.

This clonotype was counted many times. The gene calls are TRBV11-2 and TRBJ2-7; 7 nucleotides match TRBD2. Germline V CDR1 and CDR2: SGHAT, FQNNGV. V trimming: 1 base; J trimming: 3 bases; junction bases outside the gene matches: 3. This CDR3 has 14 residues. The CDR3 loop reads CASSLGLADYEQYF. The DNA for the CDR3 is TGTGCCAGCAGCTTAGGACTAGCTGACTACGAGCAGTACTTC.

On this clonotype itself: One end of the junction varies from germline; a read error may be responsible. J is TRBJ1-4 and V is TRBV12-3 or TRBV12-4; D gene uncertain. The CDR3 consists of 11 residues. As DNA, the CDR3 is TGTGTCAGCAGTTTCGGTGAAAAACTGTTTTTT. Protein: CVSSFGEKLFF.